What follows is one T cell receptor (beta chain) and its context. Sequencing was performed with immunoSEQ multiplex PCR; in TCRdb, only in-frame clones are kept and a portion is missing. The repertoire holds roughly 42,000 clones, with around 90% as singletons. This record belongs to a study of T cell changes during pregnancy in multiple sclerosis. Germline V gives CDR1 KGHSH, CDR2 LQKENI. The V gene end was trimmed by 3 bases and the J gene end by 6 bases; junction bases not matched to a gene: 7. The CDR3 totals 15 residues. The sequences come from CD4+ T cells from peripheral blood mononuclear cells, collected in the first trimester of pregnancy. The chain employs TRBV18 and TRBJ2-2, with 7 bases that match TRBD1. The TCR originated in a female donor with multiple sclerosis, enrolled in a pregnancy study. In DNA form, the CDR3 reads TGTGCCAGCTCACCTAATACAGGGGAGTCCGGGGAGCTGTTTTTT. It yields the protein CASSPNTGESGELFF.